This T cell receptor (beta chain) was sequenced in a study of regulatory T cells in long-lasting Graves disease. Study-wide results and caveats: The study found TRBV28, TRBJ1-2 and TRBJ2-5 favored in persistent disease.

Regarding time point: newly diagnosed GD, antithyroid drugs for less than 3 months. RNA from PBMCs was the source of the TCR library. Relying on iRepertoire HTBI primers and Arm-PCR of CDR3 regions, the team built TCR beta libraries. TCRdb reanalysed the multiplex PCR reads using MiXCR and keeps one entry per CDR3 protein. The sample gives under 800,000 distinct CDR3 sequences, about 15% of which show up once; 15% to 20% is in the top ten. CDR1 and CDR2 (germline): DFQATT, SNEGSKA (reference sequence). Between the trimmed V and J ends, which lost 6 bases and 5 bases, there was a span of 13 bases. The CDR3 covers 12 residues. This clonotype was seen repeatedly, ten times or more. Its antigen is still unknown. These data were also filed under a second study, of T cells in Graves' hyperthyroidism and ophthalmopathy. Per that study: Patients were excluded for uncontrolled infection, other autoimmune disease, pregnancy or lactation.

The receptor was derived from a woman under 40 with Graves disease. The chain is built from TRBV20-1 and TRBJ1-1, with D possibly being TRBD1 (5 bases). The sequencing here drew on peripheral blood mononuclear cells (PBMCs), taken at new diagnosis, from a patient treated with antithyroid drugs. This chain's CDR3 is CSAGRRGTEAFF. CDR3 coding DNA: TGCAGTGCGGGACGGCGTGGGACTGAAGCTTTCTTT.